This is a list of T cell receptor beta chains from one sample in a study of spatial heterogeneity in lung cancer. Via MiXCR, TCRdb re-called the 5' RACE reads, giving one row per CDR3 protein. The data contain 25,000 to 30,000 distinct CDR3 sequences, around 13% of them singletons. Sequencing was performed on PBMCs, taken at surgery. All receptors come from a female donor with early-stage non-small cell lung cancer. CDR3s include the opening cysteine and the closing phenylalanine or tryptophan. Fields, in order: V gene, clone size, D gene, J gene, CDR3 DNA, CDR3 protein. The D gene is left open where the match is weak. A clone size is listed for some rows: how often the clone was seen (once, few, many), or a class if it is expanded.

>TRBV19|NA|NA|TRBJ2-7
TGTGCCAGTACCCCCGGGACACGATACGAGCAGTACTTC
CASTPGTRYEQYF
>TRBV10-1|few|TRBD2|TRBJ2-2
TGCGCCAGCAGTGAGTGGGATAGCCCTAACCAGCGGGGGGGCTTAGTGGACCCCGGGGAGCTGTTTTTT
CASSEWDSPNQRGGLVDPGELFF
>TRBV12-3/TRBV12-4|many|TRBD2|TRBJ2-3
TGTGCCAGCAGTTTTGGTGGGGGGGGAGGCCCGCAGTATTTT
CASSFGGGGGPQYF
>TRBV6-5|many|NA|TRBJ2-5
TGTGCCAGCAGCCTAGGGGCAGGTCCCAACCAAGAGACCCAGTACTTC
CASSLGAGPNQETQYF
>TRBV24-1|NA|NA|TRBJ2-3
TGTGCCACCAGTGCCCCGAATGGCTATACGCAGTATTTT
CATSAPNGYTQYF
>TRBV5-1|NA|NA|TRBJ2-1
TGCGCCAGCAGCCAGGGAGCGAACAATGAGCAGTTCTTC
CASSQGANNEQFF
>TRBV7-3|many|TRBD2|TRBJ2-1
TGTGCCAGCAGCTTAGGACTAGCGGACAATGAGCAGTTCTTC
CASSLGLADNEQFF
>TRBV6-5|many|TRBD1|TRBJ1-5
TGTGCCAGCAGACAGGACAGGGTTAGCAATCAGCCCCAGCATTTT
CASRQDRVSNQPQHF
>TRBV5-1|many|TRBD1|TRBJ1-2
TGCGCCAGCAGCCCGGGACAGACAATTGCTAACTATGGCTACACCTTC
CASSPGQTIANYGYTF
>TRBV20-1|many|TRBD1|TRBJ2-5
TGCAGTGCTAGAAATGGACAGGGAATTCAAGAGACCCAGTACTTC
CSARNGQGIQETQYF
>TRBV3-1|many|NA|TRBJ1-1
TGTGCCAGCAGCCAAATTTTAGGGGCTGGCGAAGCTTTCTTT
CASSQILGAGEAFF
>TRBV19|many|TRBD1|TRBJ1-2
TGTGCCAGTACCAAGGACAGGATCCCTTATGGCTACACCTTC
CASTKDRIPYGYTF
>TRBV27|NA|NA|TRBJ1-6
TGTGCCAGCAGTTACCGATCCGCCGACAGCCAAATTACCCCCCTCCACTTT
CASSYRSADSQITPLHF
>TRBV7-2|few|TRBD2|TRBJ2-1
TGTGCCAGCAGCCTCTTTAGCGGGGGGGCTGCCTATGAGCAGTTCTTC
CASSLFSGGAAYEQFF
>TRBV10-3|many|NA|TRBJ1-6
TGTGCCATCAGTGAGTCGGGATCGATAGCTAGCTCACCCCTCCACTTT
CAISESGSIASSPLHF
>TRBV7-6|few|TRBD1|TRBJ2-1
TGTGCCAGCAGCTATGACTACAGGGGGCACAATGAGCAGTTCTTC
CASSYDYRGHNEQFF
>TRBV27|many|TRBD2|TRBJ2-7
TGTGCCAGCAGTTTTAGCGGGGGGAGGAACGAGCAGTACTTC
CASSFSGGRNEQYF
>TRBV5-6|many|TRBD2|TRBJ2-3
TGTGCCAGCAGCTTTGCGGGAGCAGATACGCAGTATTTT
CASSFAGADTQYF
>TRBV12-3/TRBV12-4|many|TRBD1|TRBJ1-4
TGTGCCAGCAGCATAGACAGGGAGAATGAAAAACTGTTTTTT
CASSIDRENEKLFF
>TRBV7-2|NA|NA|TRBJ2-1
TGTGCCAGCAGCCCCCCGTGGGGTAGGAATGAGCAGTTCTTC
CASSPPWGRNEQFF
>TRBV7-9|few|TRBD1|TRBJ1-4
TGTGCCAGCAGCGATGACAGGGTATTGTCTGAAAAACTGTTTTTT
CASSDDRVLSEKLFF
>TRBV12-3/TRBV12-4|many|NA|TRBJ1-6
TGTGCCAGCAGTTGGGCAGAAAATAATTCACCCCTCCACTTT
CASSWAENNSPLHF
>TRBV6-2/TRBV6-3|once|NA|TRBJ1-6
TGTGCCAGCAGTTACGTCGCAGATTCACCCCTCCACTTT
CASSYVADSPLHF
>TRBV20-1|many|NA|TRBJ1-1
TGCAGTGCTGGGAAGACAGTTGCGAACACTGAAGCTTTCTTT
CSAGKTVANTEAFF
>TRBV19|many|NA|TRBJ2-5
TGTGCCAGTAGTCCATGGACAGTTCAAGAGACCCAGTACTTC
CASSPWTVQETQYF
>TRBV20-1|NA|TRBD1|TRBJ1-2
TGCAGTGCTAATTACCGTTACAGGGGAACTAACTATGGCTACACCTTC
CSANYRYRGTNYGYTF
>TRBV7-9|many|TRBD1|TRBJ1-1
TGTGCCAGCAGCTTAGCGCACATTCTGACAGGGGGTATTGTTGAAGCTTTCTTT
CASSLAHILTGGIVEAFF
>TRBV10-3|many|NA|TRBJ2-5
TGTGCCATCAGTGAGTCTGAGACCCAGTACTTC
CAISESETQYF